A single sample gave rise to the 25 T cell receptor beta chains below, sequenced in a study of T cells in Graves' hyperthyroidism and ophthalmopathy (dated by TCRdb to about 2019). Receptor libraries were prepared by multiplex PCR. Instrument on record: Illumina HiSeq 2000. The TCR beta CDR3 regions were amplified from the RNA transcripts. The first round of RT-PCR for the TCR CDR3 was performed with the HTBI primer set and the Qiagen OneStep RT-PCR kit. The public sequencing data were trimmed at Q25 with fastp and processed into clonotypes with MiXCR by TCRdb, which kept only in-frame beta chains. For every CDR3 protein sequence, its rows merge into one entry that carries the most common genes and DNA. The sample records about 600,000 distinct CDR3 sequences, approximately 15% of which are singletons. The leading ten clones occupy around 3.3% of the sample. The sample was blood. The receptors were gathered from a woman aged 40 to 50 with Graves' ophthalmopathy.

This clonotype has ten or more counts. V and J are TRBV3-1 and TRBJ1-3; D unclear. The CDR3 extends over 13 amino acids. Germline V lookup: CDR1 LGHDT, CDR2 YNNKEL (reference sequence). Deletions cut 1 base from V and 3 bases from J, with 4 bases between. CDR3 in DNA: TGTGCCAGCAGCCAAGGATATGGAAACACCATATATTTT. Translated, it gives CASSQGYGNTIYF. Filled out from reference TRBV3-1 and TRBJ1-3, the complete variable domain reads DTAVSQTPKYLVTQMGNDKSIKCEQNLGHDTMYWYKQDSKKFLKIMFSYNNKELIINETVPNRFSPKSPDKAHLNLHINSLELGDSAVYFCASSQGYGNTIYFGEGSWLTVV.

In this sample, this clonotype turned up many times. The chain has TRBV5-1 and TRBJ2-3, with TRBD2 identical over 11 bases. Germline V gives CDR1 SGHRS, CDR2 YFSETQ. The CDR3 extends over 14 amino acids. Trimming at V came to 9 bases and at J to 0 bases, leaving 3 bases not matched to a gene. The CDR3 coding sequence is TGCGCCACCAGGACTAGCGGGAGCACAGATACGCAGTATTTT. Protein sequence: CATRTSGSTDTQYF.

This clonotype occurred many times. V is TRBV28 and J is TRBJ2-2, with a tentative D call TRBD2 (6 bases). This CDR3 region has 15 residues. Germline CDR1 is MDHEN and CDR2 is SYDVKM. With 4 bases removed from V and 4 bases from J, the gap between germline ends came to 13 bases. The CDR3 here is CASSSGGASTGELFF. CDR3 coding DNA: TGTGCCAGCAGTTCCGGGGGTGCGTCCACCGGGGAGCTGTTTTTT.

The V gene is TRBV24-1, the J gene TRBJ2-3; D remains ambiguous. V was pared by 3 bases and J by 5 bases, with 5 bases between. Germline assignment: CDR1 KGHDR and CDR2 SFDVKD. This CDR3 contains 12 residues. Here the CDR3 DNA reads TGTGCCACCAGTGATCCCCTAGATACGCAGTATTTT. The encoded protein is CATSDPLDTQYF.

This clonotype was found many times. This sequence joins TRBV6-5 and TRBJ2-2; D possibly corresponds to TRBD1 (6 bases). The CDR3 is 14 residues long. V lost 6 bases and J lost 4, with 12 bases in between. The germline V gene has CDR1 MNHEY and CDR2 SVGAGI. The chain's CDR3 is CASSTTGTTGELFF. In nucleotides, the CDR3 is TGTGCCAGCAGCACAACAGGGACCACCGGGGAGCTGTTTTTT.

J is TRBJ2-5 and V is TRBV3-1, with D unclear. V gave up 3 bases and J gave up 4 bases, with 12 bases separating them. The CDR3 has 14 residues. Germline lookup yields CDR1 LGHDT and CDR2 YNNKEL (reference sequence). This CDR3 reads CASSHRAYRETQYF. DNA for the CDR3: TGTGCCAGCAGCCACCGGGCCTACAGAGAGACCCAGTACTTC.

The chain couples TRBV5-1 to TRBJ2-5; TRBD1 matches 7 bases. Germline V gives CDR1 SGHRS, CDR2 YFSETQ. The CDR3 has 15 residues. The ends lost 4 bases at V and 2 bases at J; junction bases unmatched: 8. The CDR3 DNA reads TGCGCCAGCAGCATCAGCGGACAGGTTCAAGAGACCCAGTACTTC. Its protein product is CASSISGQVQETQYF.

This clonotype was picked up many times. V is TRBV5-1 and J is TRBJ1-2, with 10 bases matching TRBD1. The CDR3 contains 13 residues. The germline V gene has CDR1 SGHRS and CDR2 YFSETQ. Germline trimming cut 5 bases from V and 5 bases from J; bases unmatched to any gene: 3. CDR3 residues: CASRRTGGYGYTF. The CDR3 coding sequence is TGCGCCAGCAGACGGACAGGGGGGTATGGCTACACCTTC.

There are many counts of this clonotype. The chain recombines TRBV6-1 with TRBJ2-7; 8 nucleotides match TRBD1. CDR3 length: 15 residues. V shed 0 bases and J 5 bases; nucleotides not matched to a gene: 6. The germline V gene has CDR1 MNHNS and CDR2 SASEGT. The CDR3 is CASSEAGTGHNEQYF. The CDR3 nucleotides are TGTGCCAGCAGTGAAGCTGGGACAGGTCACAACGAGCAGTACTTC.

For the CDR3, the DNA is TGTGCCAGCAGATTGGGGGGGGCCGTAGATACGCAGTATTTT. Amino acids: CASRLGGAVDTQYF. The chain uses TRBV7-3 and TRBJ2-3; a possible D gene is TRBD2 (7 bases). CDR3 length: 14 residues. Between the trimmed V and J ends, which lost 6 bases and 5 bases, there was a span of 15 bases. Germline CDR1 and CDR2: SGHTA and FQGTGA.

This clonotype was found many times. The chain carries TRBV6-1 and TRBJ1-1; D gene unclear. The CDR3 has 14 residues. Germline V gene data show CDR1 as MNHNS and CDR2 as SASEGT. Trimming cost V 4 bases and J 0 bases, with 9 bases left between them. The CDR3 loop reads CASSGRQMNTEAFF. CDR3 in DNA: TGTGCCAGCAGTGGTAGGCAGATGAACACTGAAGCTTTCTTT.

As concerns this clonotype: A much larger clone differs by one base, so this may be a read error. The V and J genes are TRBV20-1 and TRBJ2-1; no reliable D call. The germline CDR1 and CDR2 sequences are DFQATT and SNEGSKA (reference sequence). The CDR3 extends over 12 amino acids. The CDR3 sequence is CSGSTSHNEQFF. The CDR3 region has the DNA TGCAGTGGGTCCACCTCCCACAATGAGCAGTTCTTC.

The chain combines TRBV20-1 with TRBJ2-7, with D uncertain. Germline V gene sequence: CDR1 DFQATT, CDR2 SNEGSKA (reference sequence). The CDR3 totals 15 residues. V was pared by 2 bases and J by 0 bases, with 14 bases between. This CDR3 reads CSARSSSKFSYEQYF. The CDR3 region has the DNA TGCAGTGCTAGATCCAGTTCCAAGTTCTCCTACGAGCAGTACTTC.

The sample holds many counts of this clonotype. The V call is TRBV20-1, the J call TRBJ2-1; no clear D gene. Trimming took off 3 bases at V and 12 bases at J, with 12 bases between the two ends. The CDR3 has 11 amino acids. CDR1 DFQATT and CDR2 SNEGSKA come from the germline V gene (reference sequence). The CDR3 DNA reads TGCAGTGCTAGCAATGAGTTTGGGCAGTTCTTC. Translating gives CSASNEFGQFF.

This clonotype was seen at least ten times. The rearrangement links TRBV6-1 to TRBJ2-4; TRBD2 matches 8 bases. The CDR3 extends over 17 amino acids. Germline V gene data show CDR1 as MNHNS and CDR2 as SASEGT. The trim removed 5 bases at V and 3 bases at J, leaving 12 bases unmatched. CDR3 sequence reads: CASSFAGPRGGKNIQYF. CDR3 bases: TGTGCCAGCAGTTTCGCGGGACCCCGGGGGGGCAAAAACATTCAGTACTTC.

The V gene is TRBV5-1, the J gene TRBJ2-4; the D gene is possibly TRBD1 (6 bases). V gave up 4 bases and J gave up 7 bases, with 18 bases separating them. The germline CDR1 and CDR2 sequences are SGHRS and YFSETQ. The CDR3 totals 15 residues. CDR3 bases: TGCGCCAGCAGCCCAGGACAGATGGAATTGAACATTCAGTACTTC. This gives the protein CASSPGQMELNIQYF.

This clonotype was seen ten or more times. This rearrangement joins TRBV9 to TRBJ1-2; D unclear. In germline, CDR1 is SGDLS, CDR2 YYNGEE. V was shortened by 4 bases and J by 8 bases, with 15 bases between the two germline ends. This CDR3 is 13 amino acids long. The CDR3 sequence is CASSPSGGRGYTF. The CDR3 DNA follows: TGTGCCAGCAGCCCAAGCGGAGGGCGGGGCTACACCTTC.

This clonotype was observed at least ten times. The rearrangement joins TRBV11-2 to TRBJ2-5; D is ambiguous. Germline V gene sequence: CDR1 SGHAT, CDR2 FQNNGV. V lost 2 bases to trimming and J lost 3 bases, with 7 bases between them. The CDR3 loop spans 13 amino acids. Here the CDR3 DNA reads TGTGCCAGCAGCTTACTTGGGAAAGAGACCCAGTACTTC. Amino acid sequence: CASSLLGKETQYF. The full variable domain, completed using reference TRBV11-2 and TRBJ2-5, is EAGVAQSPRYKIIEKRQSVAFWCNPISGHATLYWYQQILGQGPKLLIQFQNNGVVDDSQLPKDRFSAERLKGVDSTLKIQPAKLEDSAVYLCASSLLGKETQYFGPGTRLLVL.

This clonotype was seen only a few times. The CDR3 loop reads CASGHLALRNTIYF. CDR3 nucleotide sequence: TGTGCCAGCGGCCATCTGGCCTTAAGAAACACCATATATTTT. The V call is TRBV12-3 or TRBV12-4, the J call TRBJ1-3; D uncertain. This CDR3 region has 14 residues. Trimming shortened V by 8 bases and J by 5 bases, and 16 bases separated the two germline ends.

The rearrangement joins TRBV28 to TRBJ2-7; D might be TRBD1 or TRBD2, each matching 5 bases. Looked up from germline, CDR1 is MDHEN and CDR2 is SYDVKM. V lost 4 bases and J lost 1, with 11 bases in between. The CDR3 length is 14 residues. The CDR3 sequence: CASSWDRESYEQYF. As DNA, the CDR3 is TGTGCCAGCAGTTGGGACCGCGAGTCCTACGAGCAGTACTTC.

The sample holds many counts of this clonotype. The DNA of the CDR3 is TGTGCCAGCAGTTCATCGAATATAGTCACAGATACGCAGTATTTT. This codes for CASSSSNIVTDTQYF. This chain links TRBV6-1 with TRBJ2-3; D remains unclear. Trimming stripped 5 bases from V and 2 bases from J, with 14 bases between. The CDR3 consists of 15 residues. Germline CDR1 is MNHNS and CDR2 is SASEGT.

The chain uses TRBV20-1 and TRBJ2-7; D not certain. The CDR3 length is 15 residues. Trimming pared 3 bases from V and 7 bases from J, leaving 22 bases between. The germline CDR1 and CDR2 sequences are DFQATT and SNEGSKA (reference sequence). The CDR3 DNA reads TGCAGTGCTAGTGCTACCGCTGGGTGGCAGGCGGAGCAGTACTTC. Protein product: CSASATAGWQAEQYF.

CDR3 protein: CSATPGDRVNNEQFF. The DNA of the CDR3 is TGCAGTGCTACACCGGGGGACAGGGTGAACAATGAGCAGTTCTTC. The chain recombines TRBV20-1 with TRBJ2-1, with 9 bases lining up with TRBD1. Trimming took 4 bases from V and 5 from J; bases not matched to a gene: 9. Germline lookup yields CDR1 DFQATT and CDR2 SNEGSKA (reference sequence). This CDR3 spans 15 amino acids.

There are a few counts of this clonotype. This CDR3 reads CASSISGPDTQYF. The CDR3 DNA reads as TGTGCCAGCAGCATCTCGGGCCCGGATACGCAGTATTTT. The gene calls are TRBV5-8 and TRBJ2-3, with unresolved D. The CDR3 runs 13 residues. Germline CDR1 is SGHTS and CDR2 is YDEGEE. V was pared by 4 bases and J by 6 bases, with 12 bases between.

There are many counts of this clonotype. This rearrangement joins TRBV11-2 to TRBJ2-5, with D possibly being TRBD1 (6 bases). CDR3 length equals 13 residues. Germline V lookup: CDR1 SGHAT, CDR2 FQNNGV. Deletions cut 4 bases from V and 4 bases from J, with 10 bases between. CDR3 loop: CASSSDSLETQYF. The CDR3 DNA is TGTGCCAGCAGCTCGGACAGTTTAGAGACCCAGTACTTC. Full variable domain (missing parts from reference TRBV11-2 and TRBJ2-5): EAGVAQSPRYKIIEKRQSVAFWCNPISGHATLYWYQQILGQGPKLLIQFQNNGVVDDSQLPKDRFSAERLKGVDSTLKIQPAKLEDSAVYLCASSSDSLETQYFGPGTRLLVL.